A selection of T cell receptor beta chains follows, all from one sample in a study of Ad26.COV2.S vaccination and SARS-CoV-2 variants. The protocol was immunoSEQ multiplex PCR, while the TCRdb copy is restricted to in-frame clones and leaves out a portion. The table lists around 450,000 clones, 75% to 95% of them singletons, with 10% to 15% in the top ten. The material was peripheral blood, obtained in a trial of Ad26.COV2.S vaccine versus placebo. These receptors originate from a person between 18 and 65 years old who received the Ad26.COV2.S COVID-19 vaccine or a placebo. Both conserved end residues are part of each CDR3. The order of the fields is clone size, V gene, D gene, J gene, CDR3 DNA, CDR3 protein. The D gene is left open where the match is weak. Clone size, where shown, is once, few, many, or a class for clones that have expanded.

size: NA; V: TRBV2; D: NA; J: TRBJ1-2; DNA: TGTGCCAGCAGATTGACTGAGAACTATGGCTACACCTTC; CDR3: CASRLTENYGYTF
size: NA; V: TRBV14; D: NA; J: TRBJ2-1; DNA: TGTGCCAGCAGCCAGGGACCCGGCTCCTACAATGAGCAGTTCTTC; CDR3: CASSQGPGSYNEQFF
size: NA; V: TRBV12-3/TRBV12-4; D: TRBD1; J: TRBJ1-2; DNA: TGTGCCAGCAGTTTCAACAGGGGGCAAACCTTC; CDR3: CASSFNRGQTF
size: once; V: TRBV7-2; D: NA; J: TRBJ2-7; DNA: TGTGCCAGCAGCTTAGAGCTCAGGTACGAGCAGTACTTC; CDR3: CASSLELRYEQYF
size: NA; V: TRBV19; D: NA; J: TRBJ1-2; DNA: TGTGCCAGTAGTACGGGGGAGGTAATCTATGGCTACACCTTC; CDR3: CASSTGEVIYGYTF
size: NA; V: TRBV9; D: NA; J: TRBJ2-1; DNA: TGTGCCAGCAGCGTAGTTCCAGGCGGGCTCTCCTACAATGAGCAGTTCTTC; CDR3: CASSVVPGGLSYNEQFF
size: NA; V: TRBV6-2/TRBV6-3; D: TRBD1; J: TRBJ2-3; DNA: TGTGCCAGCAGTTACCGACAGGGGGGAGTGGATACGCAGTATTTT; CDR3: CASSYRQGGVDTQYF
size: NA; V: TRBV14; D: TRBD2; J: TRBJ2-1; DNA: TGTGCCAGCAGCCAACTACTCAGGGCTAGCGGGAGGGTTGAGCAGTTCTTC; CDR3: CASSQLLRASGRVEQFF
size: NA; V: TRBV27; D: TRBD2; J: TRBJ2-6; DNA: TGTGCCAGCAGTTCTATAGCGGGAGGTCTTACCTCTGGGGCCAACGTCCTGACTTTC; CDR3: CASSSIAGGLTSGANVLTF
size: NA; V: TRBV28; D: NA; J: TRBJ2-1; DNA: TGTGCCAGCAGTTTACCTCCCCCTATGAATGAGCAGTTCTTC; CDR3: CASSLPPPMNEQFF
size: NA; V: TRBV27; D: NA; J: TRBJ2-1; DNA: TGTGCCAGCAGGTGGGTTAGGGGCTCCTACAATGAGCAGTTCTTC; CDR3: CASRWVRGSYNEQFF
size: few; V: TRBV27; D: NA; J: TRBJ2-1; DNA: TGTGCCAGCAGTGCAGAATTCGTCAATGAGCAGTTCTTC; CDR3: CASSAEFVNEQFF
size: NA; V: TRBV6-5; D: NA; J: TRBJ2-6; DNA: TGTGCCAGCGGACGAAGTCAATCTGGGGCCAACGTCCTGACTTTC; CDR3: CASGRSQSGANVLTF
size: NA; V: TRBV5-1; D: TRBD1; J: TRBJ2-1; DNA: TGCGCCAGCAGCCAACCGACAGGGGTCGGTGAGCAGTTCTTC; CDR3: CASSQPTGVGEQFF
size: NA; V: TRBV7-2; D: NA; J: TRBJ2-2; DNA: TGTGCCAGCAGCTTAGGATCGGGAGCCGGGGAGCTGTTTTTT; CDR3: CASSLGSGAGELFF